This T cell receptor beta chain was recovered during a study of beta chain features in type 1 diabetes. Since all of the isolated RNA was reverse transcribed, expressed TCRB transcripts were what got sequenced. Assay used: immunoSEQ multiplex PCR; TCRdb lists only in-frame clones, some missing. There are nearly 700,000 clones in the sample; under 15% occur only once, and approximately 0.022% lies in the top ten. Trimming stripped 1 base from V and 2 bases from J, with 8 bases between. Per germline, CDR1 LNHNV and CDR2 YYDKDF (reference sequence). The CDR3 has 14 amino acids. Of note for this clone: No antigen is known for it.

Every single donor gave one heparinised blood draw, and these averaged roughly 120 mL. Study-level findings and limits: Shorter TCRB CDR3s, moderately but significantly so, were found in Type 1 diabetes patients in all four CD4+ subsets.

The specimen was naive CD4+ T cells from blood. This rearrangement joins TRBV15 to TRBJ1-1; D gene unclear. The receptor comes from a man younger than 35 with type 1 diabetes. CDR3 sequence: CATSRVGPNTEAFF. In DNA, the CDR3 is TGTGCCACCAGCAGAGTCGGTCCTAACACTGAAGCTTTCTTT.